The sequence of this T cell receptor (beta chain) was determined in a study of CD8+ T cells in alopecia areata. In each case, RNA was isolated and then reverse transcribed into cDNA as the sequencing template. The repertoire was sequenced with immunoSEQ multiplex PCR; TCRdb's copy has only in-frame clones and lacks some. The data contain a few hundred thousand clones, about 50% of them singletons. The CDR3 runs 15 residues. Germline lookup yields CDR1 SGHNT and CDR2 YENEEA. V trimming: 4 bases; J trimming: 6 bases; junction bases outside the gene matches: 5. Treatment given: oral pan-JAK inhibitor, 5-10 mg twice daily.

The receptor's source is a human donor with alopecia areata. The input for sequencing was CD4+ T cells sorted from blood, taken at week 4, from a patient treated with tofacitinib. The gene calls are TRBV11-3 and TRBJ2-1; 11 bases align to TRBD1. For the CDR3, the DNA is TGTGCCAGCAGCTCCGGGACAGGGGGATCCAATGAGCAGTTCTTC. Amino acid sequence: CASSSGTGGSNEQFF.